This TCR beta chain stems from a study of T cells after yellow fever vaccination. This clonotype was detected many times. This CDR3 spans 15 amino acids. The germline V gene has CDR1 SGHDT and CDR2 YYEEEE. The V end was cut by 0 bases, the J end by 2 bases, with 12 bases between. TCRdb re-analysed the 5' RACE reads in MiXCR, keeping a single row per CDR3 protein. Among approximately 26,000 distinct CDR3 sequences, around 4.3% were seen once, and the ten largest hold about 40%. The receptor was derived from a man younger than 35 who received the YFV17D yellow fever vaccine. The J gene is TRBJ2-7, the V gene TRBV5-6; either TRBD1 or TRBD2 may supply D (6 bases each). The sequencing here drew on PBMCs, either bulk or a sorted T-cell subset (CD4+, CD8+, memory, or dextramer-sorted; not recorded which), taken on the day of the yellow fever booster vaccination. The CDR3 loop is CASSLEGGSPYEQYV. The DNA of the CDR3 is TGTGCCAGCAGCTTGGAGGGGGGAAGTCCCTACGAGCAGTACGTC.